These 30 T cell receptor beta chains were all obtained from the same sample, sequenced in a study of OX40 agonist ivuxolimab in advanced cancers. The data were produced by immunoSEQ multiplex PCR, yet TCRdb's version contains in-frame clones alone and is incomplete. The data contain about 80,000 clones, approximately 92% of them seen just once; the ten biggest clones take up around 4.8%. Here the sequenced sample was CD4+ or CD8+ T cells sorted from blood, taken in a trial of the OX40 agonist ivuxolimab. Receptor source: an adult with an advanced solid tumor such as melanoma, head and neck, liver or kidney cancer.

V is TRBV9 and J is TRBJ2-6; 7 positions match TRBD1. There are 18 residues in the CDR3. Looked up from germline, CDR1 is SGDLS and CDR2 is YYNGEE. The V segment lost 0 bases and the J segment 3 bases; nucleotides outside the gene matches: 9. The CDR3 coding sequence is TGTGCCAGCAGCGTAGGGACAGGCCCCACCCTTGGGGCCAACGTCCTGACTTTC. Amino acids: CASSVGTGPTLGANVLTF.

In nucleotides, the CDR3 is TGTGCCAGCAGCACCAGTGATACAGGGGGCATTGGCTACACCTTC. It codes for CASSTSDTGGIGYTF. The V and J genes are TRBV7-2 and TRBJ1-2; 9 nucleotides agree with TRBD1. Germline CDR1 reads SGHTA; CDR2 reads FQGNSA. Trimming at V came to 5 bases and at J to 7 bases, leaving 11 bases not matched to a gene. The CDR3 spans 15 residues. The full variable domain, with the rest looked up from reference TRBV7-2 and TRBJ1-2, is GAGVSQSPSNKVTEKGKDVELRCDPISGHTALYWYRQSLGQGLEFLIYFQGNSAPDKSGLPSDRFSAERTGGSVSTLTIQRTQQEDSAVYLCASSTSDTGGIGYTFGSGTRLTVV.

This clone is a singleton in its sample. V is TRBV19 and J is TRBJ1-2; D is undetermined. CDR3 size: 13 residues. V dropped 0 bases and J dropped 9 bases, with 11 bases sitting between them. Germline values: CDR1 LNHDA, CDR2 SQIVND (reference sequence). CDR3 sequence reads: CASSIEGRARYTF. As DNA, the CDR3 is TGTGCCAGTAGTATAGAAGGCAGAGCCCGCTACACCTTC.

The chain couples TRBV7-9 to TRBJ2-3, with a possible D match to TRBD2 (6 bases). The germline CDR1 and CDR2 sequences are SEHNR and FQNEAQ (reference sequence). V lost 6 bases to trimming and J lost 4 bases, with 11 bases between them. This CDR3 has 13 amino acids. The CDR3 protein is CASRLGGADTQYF. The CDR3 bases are TGTGCCAGCAGATTGGGAGGAGCAGATACGCAGTATTTT.

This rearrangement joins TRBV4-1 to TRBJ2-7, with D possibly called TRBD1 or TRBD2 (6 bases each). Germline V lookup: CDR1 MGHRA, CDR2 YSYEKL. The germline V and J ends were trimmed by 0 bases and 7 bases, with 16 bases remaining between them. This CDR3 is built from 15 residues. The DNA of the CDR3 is TGCGCCAGCAGCCAAGAGAGGGGGGCAACGTGGGAGCAGTACTTC. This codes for CASSQERGATWEQYF.

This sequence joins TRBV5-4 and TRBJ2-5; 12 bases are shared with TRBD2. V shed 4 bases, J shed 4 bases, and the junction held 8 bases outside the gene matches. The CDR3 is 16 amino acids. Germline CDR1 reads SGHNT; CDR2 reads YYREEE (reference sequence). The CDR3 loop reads CASSARVTSGRETQYF. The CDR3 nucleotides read TGTGCCAGCAGCGCGAGGGTGACTAGCGGGAGAGAGACCCAGTACTTC.

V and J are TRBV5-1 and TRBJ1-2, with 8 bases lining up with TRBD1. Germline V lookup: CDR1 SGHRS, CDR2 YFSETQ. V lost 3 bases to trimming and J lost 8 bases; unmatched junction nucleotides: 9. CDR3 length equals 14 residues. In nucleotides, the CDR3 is TGCGCCAGCAGCTCGACAGGGGAATCGACCGGCTACACCTTC. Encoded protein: CASSSTGESTGYTF.

CDR3 in amino acids: CASSLKEGGVTFYEQYF. CDR3 nucleotide sequence: TGTGCCAGCAGCTTAAAGGAAGGCGGGGTAACCTTCTACGAGCAGTACTTC. The chain uses TRBV11-2 and TRBJ2-7; weak D call: TRBD2 (6 bases). This CDR3 is built from 17 residues. Germline V lookup: CDR1 SGHAT, CDR2 FQNNGV. Trimming pared 2 bases from V and 3 bases from J, leaving 20 bases between.

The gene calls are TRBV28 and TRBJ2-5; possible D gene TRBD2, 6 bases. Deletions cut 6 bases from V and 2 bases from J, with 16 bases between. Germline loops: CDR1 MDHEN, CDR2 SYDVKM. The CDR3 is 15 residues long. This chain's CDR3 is CASSVSGARQETQYF. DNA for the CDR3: TGTGCCAGCAGCGTTAGCGGAGCCCGTCAAGAGACCCAGTACTTC.

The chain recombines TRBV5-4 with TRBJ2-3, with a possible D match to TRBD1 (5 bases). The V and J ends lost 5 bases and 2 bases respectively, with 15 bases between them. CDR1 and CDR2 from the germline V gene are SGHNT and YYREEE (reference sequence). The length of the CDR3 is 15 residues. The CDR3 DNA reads TGTGCCAGCAGACCATACAGGAACCCCACAGATACGCAGTATTTT. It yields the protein CASRPYRNPTDTQYF.

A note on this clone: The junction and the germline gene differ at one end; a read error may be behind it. CDR3 sequence reads: CASGFPRGDGYTF. The CDR3 DNA is TGTGCCAGCGGCTTCCCTCGGGGAGACGGCTACACCTTC. The chain employs TRBV11-3 and TRBJ1-2; D remains ambiguous. Germline lookup yields CDR1 SGHNT and CDR2 YENEEA. CDR3 length: 13 amino acids.

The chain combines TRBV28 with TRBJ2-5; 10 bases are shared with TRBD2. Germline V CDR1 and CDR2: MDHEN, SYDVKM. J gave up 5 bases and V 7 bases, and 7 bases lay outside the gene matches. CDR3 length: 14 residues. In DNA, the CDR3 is TGTGCCAGCAAAGCGGGAGGGCCGAGGGAGACCCAGTACTTC. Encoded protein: CASKAGGPRETQYF.

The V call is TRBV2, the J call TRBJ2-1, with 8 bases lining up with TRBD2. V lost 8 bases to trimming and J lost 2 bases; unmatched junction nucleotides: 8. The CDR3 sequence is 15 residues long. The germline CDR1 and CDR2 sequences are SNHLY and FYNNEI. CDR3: CASLPAGGTYNEQFF. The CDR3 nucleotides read TGTGCCAGCCTTCCGGCGGGAGGCACCTACAATGAGCAGTTCTTC.

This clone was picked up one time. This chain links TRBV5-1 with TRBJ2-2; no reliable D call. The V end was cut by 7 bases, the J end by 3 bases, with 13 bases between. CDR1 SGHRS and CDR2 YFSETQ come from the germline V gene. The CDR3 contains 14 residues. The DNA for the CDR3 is TGCGCCAGCGTTCCTTCCCCCGACACCGGGGAGCTGTTTTTT. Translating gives CASVPSPDTGELFF. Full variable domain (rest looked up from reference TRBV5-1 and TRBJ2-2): KAGVTQTPRYLIKTRGQQVTLSCSPISGHRSVSWYQQTPGQGLQFLFEYFSETQRNKGNFPGRFSGRQFSNSRSEMNVSTLELGDSALYLCASVPSPDTGELFFGEGSRLTVL.

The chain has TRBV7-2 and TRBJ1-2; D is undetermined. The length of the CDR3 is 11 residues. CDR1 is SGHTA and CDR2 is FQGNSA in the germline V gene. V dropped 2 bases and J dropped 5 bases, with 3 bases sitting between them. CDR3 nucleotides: TGTGCCAGCAGCTTAATGTATGGCTACACCTTC. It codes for CASSLMYGYTF.

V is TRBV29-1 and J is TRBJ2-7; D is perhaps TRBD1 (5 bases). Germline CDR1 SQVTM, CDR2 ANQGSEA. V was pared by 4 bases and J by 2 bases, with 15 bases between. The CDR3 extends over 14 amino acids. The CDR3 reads CSVARAKYPYEQYF. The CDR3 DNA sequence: TGCAGCGTTGCCAGGGCTAAATACCCCTACGAGCAGTACTTC.

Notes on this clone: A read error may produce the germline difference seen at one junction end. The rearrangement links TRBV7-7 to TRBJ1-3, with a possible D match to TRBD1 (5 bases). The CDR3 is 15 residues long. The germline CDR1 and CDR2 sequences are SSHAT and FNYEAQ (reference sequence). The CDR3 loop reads CASSSGRGTGNTIYF. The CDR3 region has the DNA TGTGCTAGCAGCTCGGGCCGGGGCACTGGAAACACCATATATTTT.

Here the CDR3 reads CASSFSLGNQPQHF. As DNA, the CDR3 is TGTGCCAGCAGTTTTTCTCTCGGCAATCAGCCCCAGCATTTT. This rearrangement joins TRBV28 to TRBJ1-5, with no clear D. Trimming shortened V by 3 bases and J by 2 bases, and 8 bases separated the two germline ends. CDR1 is MDHEN, CDR2 SYDVKM, per germline. The CDR3 has 14 residues.

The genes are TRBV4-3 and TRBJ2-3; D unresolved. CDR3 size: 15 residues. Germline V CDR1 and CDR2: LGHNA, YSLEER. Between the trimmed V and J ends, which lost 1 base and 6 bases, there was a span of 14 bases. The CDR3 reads CASSQARAAKDTQYF. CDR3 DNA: TGCGCCAGCAGCCAAGCCCGGGCAGCCAAGGATACGCAGTATTTT.

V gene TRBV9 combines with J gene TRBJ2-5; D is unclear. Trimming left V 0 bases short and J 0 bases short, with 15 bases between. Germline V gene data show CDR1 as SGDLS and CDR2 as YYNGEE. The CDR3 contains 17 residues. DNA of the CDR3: TGTGCCAGCAGCGTAGCCGGGCATCCATTGTACCAAGAGACCCAGTACTTC. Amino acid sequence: CASSVAGHPLYQETQYF.

DNA for the CDR3: TGCGCCAGCAGCCGGGACAGGGGTCGGTCACCCCTCCACTTT. This gives the protein CASSRDRGRSPLHF. This rearrangement joins TRBV4-1 to TRBJ1-6, with 10 nucleotides matching TRBD1. Germline-derived CDR1 and CDR2 are MGHRA and YSYEKL. The CDR3 runs 14 residues. The trim removed 4 bases at V and 10 bases at J, leaving 4 bases unmatched.

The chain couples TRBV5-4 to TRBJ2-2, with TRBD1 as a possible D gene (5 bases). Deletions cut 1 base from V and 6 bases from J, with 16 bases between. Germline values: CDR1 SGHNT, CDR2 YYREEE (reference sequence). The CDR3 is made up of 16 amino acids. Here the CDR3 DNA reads TGTGCCAGCAGCTTGTCGGGCCAGGGAAGGCCCGGGGAGCTGTTTTTT. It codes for CASSLSGQGRPGELFF. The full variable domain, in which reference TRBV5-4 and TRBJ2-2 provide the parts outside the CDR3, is ETGVTQSPTHLIKTRGQQVTLRCSSQSGHNTVSWYQQALGQGPQFIFQYYREEENGRGNFPPRFSGLQFPNYSSELNVNALELDDSALYLCASSLSGQGRPGELFFGEGSRLTVL.

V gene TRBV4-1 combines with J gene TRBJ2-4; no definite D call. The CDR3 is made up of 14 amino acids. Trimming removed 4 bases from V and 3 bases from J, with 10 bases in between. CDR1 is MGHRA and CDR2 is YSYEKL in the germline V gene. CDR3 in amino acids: CASSRGDGKNIQYF. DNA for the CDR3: TGCGCCAGCAGCCGTGGGGATGGCAAAAACATTCAGTACTTC.

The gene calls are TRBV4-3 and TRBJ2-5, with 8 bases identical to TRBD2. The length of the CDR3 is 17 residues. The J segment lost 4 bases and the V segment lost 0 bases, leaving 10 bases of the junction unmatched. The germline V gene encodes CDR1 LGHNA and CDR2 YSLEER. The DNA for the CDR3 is TGCGCCAGCAGCCAAGATACGAGAGCGGGAGCTCGAGAGACCCAGTACTTC. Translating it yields CASSQDTRAGARETQYF.

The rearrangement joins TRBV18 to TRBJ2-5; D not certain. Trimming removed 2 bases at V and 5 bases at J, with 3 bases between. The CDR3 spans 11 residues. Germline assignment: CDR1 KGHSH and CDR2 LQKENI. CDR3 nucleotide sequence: TGTGCCAGCTCACCAGATGAGACCCAGTACTTC. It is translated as CASSPDETQYF.

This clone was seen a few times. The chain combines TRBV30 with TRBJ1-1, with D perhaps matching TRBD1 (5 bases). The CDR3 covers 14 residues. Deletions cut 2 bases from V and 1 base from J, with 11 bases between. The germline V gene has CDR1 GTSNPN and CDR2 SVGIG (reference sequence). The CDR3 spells CAWSLGLTNTEAFF. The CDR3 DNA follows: TGTGCCTGGAGTCTGGGACTAACGAACACTGAAGCTTTCTTT.

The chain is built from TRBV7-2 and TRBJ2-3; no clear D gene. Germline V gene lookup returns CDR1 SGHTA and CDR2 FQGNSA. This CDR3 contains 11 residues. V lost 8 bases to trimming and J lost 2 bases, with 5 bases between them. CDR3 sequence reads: CASEITDTQYF. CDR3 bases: TGTGCCAGCGAGATCACAGATACGCAGTATTTT.

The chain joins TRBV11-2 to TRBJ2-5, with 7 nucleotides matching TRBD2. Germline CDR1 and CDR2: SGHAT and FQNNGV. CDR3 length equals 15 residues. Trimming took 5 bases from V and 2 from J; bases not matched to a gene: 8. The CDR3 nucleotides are TGTGCCAGCAGCCTGATCCTAGCGGCTCAAGAGACCCAGTACTTC. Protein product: CASSLILAAQETQYF.

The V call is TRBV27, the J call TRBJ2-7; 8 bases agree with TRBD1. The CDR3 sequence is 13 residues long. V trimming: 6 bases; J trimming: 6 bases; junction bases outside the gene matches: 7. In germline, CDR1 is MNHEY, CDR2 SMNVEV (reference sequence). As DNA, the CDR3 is TGTGCCAGCAGCTTGGACAGGGACTCCGAGCAGTACTTC. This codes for CASSLDRDSEQYF.

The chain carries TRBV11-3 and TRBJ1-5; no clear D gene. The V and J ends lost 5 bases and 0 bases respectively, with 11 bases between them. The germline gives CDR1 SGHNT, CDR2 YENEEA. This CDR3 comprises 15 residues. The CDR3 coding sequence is TGTGCCAGCAGCGACGGTGTGAATAGCAATCAGCCCCAGCATTTT. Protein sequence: CASSDGVNSNQPQHF.